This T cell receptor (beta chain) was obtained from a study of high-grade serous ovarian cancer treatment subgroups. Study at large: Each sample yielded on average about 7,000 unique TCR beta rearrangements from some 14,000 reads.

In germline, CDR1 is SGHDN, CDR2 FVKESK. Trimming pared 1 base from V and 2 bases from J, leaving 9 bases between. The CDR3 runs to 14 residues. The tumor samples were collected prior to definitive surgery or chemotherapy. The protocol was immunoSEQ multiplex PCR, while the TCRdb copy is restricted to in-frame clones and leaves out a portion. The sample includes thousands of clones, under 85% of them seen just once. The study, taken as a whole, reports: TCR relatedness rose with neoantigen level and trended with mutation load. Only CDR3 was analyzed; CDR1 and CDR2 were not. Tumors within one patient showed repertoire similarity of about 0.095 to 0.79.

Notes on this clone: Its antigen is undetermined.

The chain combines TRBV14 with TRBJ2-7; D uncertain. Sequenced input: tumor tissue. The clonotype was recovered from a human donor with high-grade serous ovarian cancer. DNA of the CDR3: TGTGCCAGCAGCCAAGCTCTTTCCCCCTACGAGCAGTACTTC. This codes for CASSQALSPYEQYF.